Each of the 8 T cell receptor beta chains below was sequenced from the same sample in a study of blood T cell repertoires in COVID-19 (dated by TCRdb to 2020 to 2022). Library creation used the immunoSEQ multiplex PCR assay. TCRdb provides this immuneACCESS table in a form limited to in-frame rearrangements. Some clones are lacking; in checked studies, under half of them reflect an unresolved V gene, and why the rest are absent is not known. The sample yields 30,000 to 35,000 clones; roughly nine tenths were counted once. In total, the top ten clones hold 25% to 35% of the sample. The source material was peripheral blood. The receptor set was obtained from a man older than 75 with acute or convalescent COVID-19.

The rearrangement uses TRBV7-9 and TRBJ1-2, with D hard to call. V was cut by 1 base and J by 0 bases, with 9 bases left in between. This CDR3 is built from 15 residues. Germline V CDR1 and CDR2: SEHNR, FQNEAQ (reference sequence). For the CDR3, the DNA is TGTGCCAGCAGCTTAGTGGCCGAACCTAACTATGGCTACACCTTC. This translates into CASSLVAEPNYGYTF.

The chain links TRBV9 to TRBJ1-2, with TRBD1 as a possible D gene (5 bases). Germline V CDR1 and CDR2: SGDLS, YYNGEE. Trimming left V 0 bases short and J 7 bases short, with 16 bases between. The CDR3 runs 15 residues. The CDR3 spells CASSVATGSYSGYTF. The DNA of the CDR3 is TGTGCCAGCAGCGTAGCTACAGGCAGTTACTCTGGCTACACCTTC.

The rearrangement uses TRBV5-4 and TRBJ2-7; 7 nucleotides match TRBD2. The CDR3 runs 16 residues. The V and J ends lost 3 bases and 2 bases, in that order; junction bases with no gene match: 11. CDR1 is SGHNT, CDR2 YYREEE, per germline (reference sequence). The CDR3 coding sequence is TGTGCCAGCAGCTCGAGAAGGGCGGGGGACCCCTACGAGCAGTACTTC. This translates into CASSSRRAGDPYEQYF.

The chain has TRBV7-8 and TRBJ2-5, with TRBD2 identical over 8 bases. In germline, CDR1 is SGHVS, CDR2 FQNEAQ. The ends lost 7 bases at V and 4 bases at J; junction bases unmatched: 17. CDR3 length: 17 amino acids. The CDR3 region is CASTPTSTSGRGETQYF. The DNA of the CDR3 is TGTGCCAGCACCCCTACCTCTACTAGCGGACGGGGAGAGACCCAGTACTTC. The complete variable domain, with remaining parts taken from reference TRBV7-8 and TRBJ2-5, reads GAGVSQSPRYKVAKRGQDVALRCDPISGHVSLFWYQQALGQGPEFLTYFQNEAQLDKSGLPSDRFFAERPEGSVSTLKIQRTQQEDSAVYLCASTPTSTSGRGETQYFGPGTRLLVL.

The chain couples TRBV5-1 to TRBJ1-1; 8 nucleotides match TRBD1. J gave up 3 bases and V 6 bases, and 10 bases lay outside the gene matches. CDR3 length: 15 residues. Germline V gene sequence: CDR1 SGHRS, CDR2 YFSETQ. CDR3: CASTAAGGFDTEAFF. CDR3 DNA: TGCGCCAGCACCGCGGCAGGGGGCTTTGACACTGAAGCTTTCTTT. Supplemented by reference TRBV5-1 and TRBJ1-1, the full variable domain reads KAGVTQTPRYLIKTRGQQVTLSCSPISGHRSVSWYQQTPGQGLQFLFEYFSETQRNKGNFPGRFSGRQFSNSRSEMNVSTLELGDSALYLCASTAAGGFDTEAFFGQGTRLTVV.

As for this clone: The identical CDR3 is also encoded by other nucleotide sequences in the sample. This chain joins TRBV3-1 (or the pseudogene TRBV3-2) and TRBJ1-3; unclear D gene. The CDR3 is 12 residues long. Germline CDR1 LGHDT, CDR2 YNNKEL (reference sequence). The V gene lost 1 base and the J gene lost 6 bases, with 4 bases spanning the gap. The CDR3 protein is CASSQGENTIYF. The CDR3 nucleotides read TGTGCCAGCAGCCAAGGAGAAAACACCATATATTTT.

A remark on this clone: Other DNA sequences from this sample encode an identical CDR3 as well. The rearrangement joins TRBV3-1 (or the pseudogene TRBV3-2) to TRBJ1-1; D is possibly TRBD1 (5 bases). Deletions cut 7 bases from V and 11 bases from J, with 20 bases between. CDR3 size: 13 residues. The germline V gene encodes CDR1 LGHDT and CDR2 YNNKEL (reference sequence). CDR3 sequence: CASIGWGGEMAFF. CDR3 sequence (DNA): TGTGCCAGCATCGGTTGGGGGGGGGAGATGGCTTTCTTT.

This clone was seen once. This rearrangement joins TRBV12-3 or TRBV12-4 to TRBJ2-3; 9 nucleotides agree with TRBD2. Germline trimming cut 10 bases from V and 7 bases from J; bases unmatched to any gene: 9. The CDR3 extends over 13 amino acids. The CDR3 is CATRVAGVNTQYF. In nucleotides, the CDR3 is TGTGCCACGAGAGTAGCGGGAGTGAATACGCAGTATTTT.